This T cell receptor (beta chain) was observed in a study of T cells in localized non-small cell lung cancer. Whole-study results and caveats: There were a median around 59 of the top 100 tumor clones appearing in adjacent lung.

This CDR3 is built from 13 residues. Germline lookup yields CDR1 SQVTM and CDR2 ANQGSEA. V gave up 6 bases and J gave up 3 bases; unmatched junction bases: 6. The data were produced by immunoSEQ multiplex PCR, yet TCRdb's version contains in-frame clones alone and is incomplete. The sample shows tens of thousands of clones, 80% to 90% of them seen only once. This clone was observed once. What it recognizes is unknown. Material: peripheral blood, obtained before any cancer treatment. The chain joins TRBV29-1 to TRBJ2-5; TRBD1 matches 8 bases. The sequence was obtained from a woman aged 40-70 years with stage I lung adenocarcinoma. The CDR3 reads CSVTKQGEETQYF. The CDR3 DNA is TGCAGCGTGACAAAACAGGGGGAAGAGACCCAGTACTTC.